The source of this TCR beta chain is a study of control samples from healthy donors and cancer patients. Trimming removed 6 bases from V and 1 base from J, with 6 bases in between. Germline V gene data show CDR1 as SQVTM and CDR2 as ANQGSEA. This CDR3 contains 12 residues. Sequencing was performed with immunoSEQ multiplex PCR; in TCRdb, only in-frame clones are kept and a portion is missing. The sample yields more than 70,000 clones, about 94% seen once. The sample taken for sequencing was blood. The chain has TRBV29-1 and TRBJ1-4, with D maybe TRBD1 (5 bases). This clonotype was obtained from a woman aged 25-40 years in good health. CDR3 DNA: TGCAGCGTGGGACGAACTAATGAAAAACTGTTTTTT. As protein: CSVGRTNEKLFF.